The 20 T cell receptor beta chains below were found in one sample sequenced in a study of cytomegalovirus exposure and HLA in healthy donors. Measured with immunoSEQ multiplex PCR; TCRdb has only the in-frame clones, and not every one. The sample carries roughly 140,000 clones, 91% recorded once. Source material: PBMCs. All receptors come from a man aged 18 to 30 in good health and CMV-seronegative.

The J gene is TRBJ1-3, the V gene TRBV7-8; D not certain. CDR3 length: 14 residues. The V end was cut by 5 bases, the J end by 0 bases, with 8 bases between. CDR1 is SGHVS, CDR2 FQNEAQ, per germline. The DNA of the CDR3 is TGTGCCAGCAGCCCCGGGTACTCTGGAAACACCATATATTTT. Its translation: CASSPGYSGNTIYF.

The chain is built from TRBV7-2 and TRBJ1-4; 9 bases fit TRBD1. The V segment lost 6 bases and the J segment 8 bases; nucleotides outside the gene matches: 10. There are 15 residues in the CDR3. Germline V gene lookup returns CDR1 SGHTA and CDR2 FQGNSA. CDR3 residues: CASRDHRGLNEKLFF. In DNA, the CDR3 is TGTGCCAGCAGGGACCACAGGGGGCTGAACGAAAAACTGTTTTTT. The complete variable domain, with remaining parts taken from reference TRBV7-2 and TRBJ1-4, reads GAGVSQSPSNKVTEKGKDVELRCDPISGHTALYWYRQSLGQGLEFLIYFQGNSAPDKSGLPSDRFSAERTGGSVSTLTIQRTQQEDSAVYLCASRDHRGLNEKLFFGSGTQLSVL.

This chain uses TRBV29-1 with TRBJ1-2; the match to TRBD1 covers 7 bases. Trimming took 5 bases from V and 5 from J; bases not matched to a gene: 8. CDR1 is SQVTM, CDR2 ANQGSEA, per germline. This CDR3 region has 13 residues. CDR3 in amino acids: CSVTDRVSYGYTF. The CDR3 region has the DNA TGCAGCGTTACAGACAGGGTATCTTATGGCTACACCTTC.

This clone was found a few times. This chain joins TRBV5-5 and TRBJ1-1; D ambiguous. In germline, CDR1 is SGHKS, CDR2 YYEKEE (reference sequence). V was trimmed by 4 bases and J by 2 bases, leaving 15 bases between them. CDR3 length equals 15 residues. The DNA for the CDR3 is TGTGCCAGCAGCCCGTTTGATTGGGCCAACACTGAAGCTTTCTTT. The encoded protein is CASSPFDWANTEAFF. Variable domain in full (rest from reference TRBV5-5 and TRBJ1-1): DAGVTQSPTHLIKTRGQQVTLRCSPISGHKSVSWYQQVLGQGPQFIFQYYEKEERGRGNFPDRFSARQFPNYSSELNVNALLLGDSALYLCASSPFDWANTEAFFGQGTRLTVV.

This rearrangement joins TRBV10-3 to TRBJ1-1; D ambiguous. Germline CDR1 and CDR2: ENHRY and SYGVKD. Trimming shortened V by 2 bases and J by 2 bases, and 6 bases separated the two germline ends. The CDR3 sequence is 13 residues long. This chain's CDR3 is CAISELTNTEAFF. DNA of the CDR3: TGTGCCATCAGTGAGCTTACAAACACTGAAGCTTTCTTT.

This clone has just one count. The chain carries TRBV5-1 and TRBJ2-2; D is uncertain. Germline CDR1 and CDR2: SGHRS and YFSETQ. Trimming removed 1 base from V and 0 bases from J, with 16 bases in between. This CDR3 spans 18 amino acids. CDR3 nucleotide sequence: TGCGCCAGCAGCTTGTTAGCTCGAGGAAACGCGAACACCGGGGAGCTGTTTTTT. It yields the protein CASSLLARGNANTGELFF.

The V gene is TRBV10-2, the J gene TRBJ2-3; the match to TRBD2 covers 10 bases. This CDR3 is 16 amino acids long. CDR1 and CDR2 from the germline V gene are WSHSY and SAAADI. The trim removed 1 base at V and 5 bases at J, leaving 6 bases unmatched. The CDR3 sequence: CASSELLAGAGDTQYF. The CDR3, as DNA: TGCGCCAGCAGTGAGTTGCTAGCGGGAGCTGGAGATACGCAGTATTTT.

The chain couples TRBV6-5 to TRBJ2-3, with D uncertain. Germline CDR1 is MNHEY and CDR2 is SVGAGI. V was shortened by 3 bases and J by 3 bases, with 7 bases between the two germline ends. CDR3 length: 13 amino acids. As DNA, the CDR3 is TGTGCCAGCAGTTATACAGAAACAGATACGCAGTATTTT. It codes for CASSYTETDTQYF.

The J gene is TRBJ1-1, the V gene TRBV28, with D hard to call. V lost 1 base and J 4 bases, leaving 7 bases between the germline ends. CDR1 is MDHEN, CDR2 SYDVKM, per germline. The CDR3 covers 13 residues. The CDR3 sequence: CASSLFTVTEAFF. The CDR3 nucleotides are TGTGCCAGCAGTTTATTTACTGTCACTGAAGCTTTCTTT.

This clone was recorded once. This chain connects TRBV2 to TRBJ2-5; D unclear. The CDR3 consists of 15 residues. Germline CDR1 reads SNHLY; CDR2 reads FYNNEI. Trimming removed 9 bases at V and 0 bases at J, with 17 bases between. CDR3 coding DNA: TGTGCCAGTCTAATAGACTTACTGTACCAAGAGACCCAGTACTTC. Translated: CASLIDLLYQETQYF.

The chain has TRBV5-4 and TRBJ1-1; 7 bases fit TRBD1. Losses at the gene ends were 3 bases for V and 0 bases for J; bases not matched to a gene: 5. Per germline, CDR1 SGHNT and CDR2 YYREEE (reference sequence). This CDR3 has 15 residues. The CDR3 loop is CASSSPTGLNTEAFF. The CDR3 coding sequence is TGTGCCAGCAGCTCACCGACAGGGCTGAACACTGAAGCTTTCTTT.

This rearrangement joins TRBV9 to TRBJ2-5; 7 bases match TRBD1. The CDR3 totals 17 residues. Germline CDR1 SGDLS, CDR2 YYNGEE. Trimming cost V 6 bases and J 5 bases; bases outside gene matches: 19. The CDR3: CASTPTPGGNLVETQYF. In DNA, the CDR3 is TGTGCCAGCACCCCAACTCCAGGGGGAAATCTTGTGGAGACCCAGTACTTC.

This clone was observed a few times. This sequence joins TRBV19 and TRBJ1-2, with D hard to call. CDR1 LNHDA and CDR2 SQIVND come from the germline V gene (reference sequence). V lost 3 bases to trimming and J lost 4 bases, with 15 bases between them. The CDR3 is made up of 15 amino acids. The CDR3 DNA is TGTGCCAGTAGTATGGAAGAGGCGCTCCCCTATGGCTACACCTTC. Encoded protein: CASSMEEALPYGYTF.

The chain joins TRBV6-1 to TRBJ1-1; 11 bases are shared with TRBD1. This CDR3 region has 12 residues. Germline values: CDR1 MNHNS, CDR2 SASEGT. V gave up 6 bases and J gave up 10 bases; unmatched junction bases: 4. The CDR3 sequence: CASRDGTGGAFF. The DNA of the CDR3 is TGTGCCAGCAGAGACGGGACAGGGGGAGCTTTCTTT.

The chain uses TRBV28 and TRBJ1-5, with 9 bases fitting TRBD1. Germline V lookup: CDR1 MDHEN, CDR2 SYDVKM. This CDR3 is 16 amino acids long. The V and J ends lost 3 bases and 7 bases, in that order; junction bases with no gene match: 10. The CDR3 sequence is CASSFKTGGRGQPQHF. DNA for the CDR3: TGTGCCAGCAGTTTCAAAACAGGGGGCCGGGGACAGCCCCAGCATTTT. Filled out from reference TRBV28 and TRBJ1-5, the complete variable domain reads DVKVTQSSRYLVKRTGEKVFLECVQDMDHENMFWYRQDPGLGLRLIYFSYDVKMKEKGDIPEGYSVSREKKERFSLILESASTNQTSMYLCASSFKTGGRGQPQHFGDGTRLSIL.

In DNA form, the CDR3 reads TGCGCCAGCAGCCAAATTCATCAGGGGACCTACACCTTC. Protein: CASSQIHQGTYTF. The chain has TRBV4-1 and TRBJ1-2; tentatively, D is TRBD1 (6 bases). The V and J ends lost 2 bases and 10 bases respectively, with 14 bases between them. This CDR3 has 13 residues. Germline-derived CDR1 and CDR2 are MGHRA and YSYEKL.

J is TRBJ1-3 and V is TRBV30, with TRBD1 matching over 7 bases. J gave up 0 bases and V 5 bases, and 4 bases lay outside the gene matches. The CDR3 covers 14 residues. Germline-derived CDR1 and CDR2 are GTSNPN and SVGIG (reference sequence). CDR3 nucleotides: TGTGCCTGGGCGACAGGGAACTCTGGAAACACCATATATTTT. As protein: CAWATGNSGNTIYF.

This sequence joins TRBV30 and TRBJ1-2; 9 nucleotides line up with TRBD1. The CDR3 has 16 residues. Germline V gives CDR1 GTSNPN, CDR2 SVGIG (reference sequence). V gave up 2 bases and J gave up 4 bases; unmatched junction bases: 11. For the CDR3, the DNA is TGTGCCTGGAGTAGACCCCCGGGACAGGGATTCTATGGCTACACCTTC. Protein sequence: CAWSRPPGQGFYGYTF.

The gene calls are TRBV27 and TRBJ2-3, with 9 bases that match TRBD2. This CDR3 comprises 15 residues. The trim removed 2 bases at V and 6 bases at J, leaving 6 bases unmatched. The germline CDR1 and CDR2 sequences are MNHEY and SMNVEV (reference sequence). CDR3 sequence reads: CASSLVSLAGDTQYF. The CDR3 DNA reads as TGTGCCAGCAGTTTAGTGTCCCTAGCGGGGGATACGCAGTATTTT.

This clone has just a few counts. In DNA, the CDR3 is TGTGCCAGCAGTGCCCCCCCGAGGGAGAAGCGTCCCGGGGAGCTGTTTTTT. It codes for CASSAPPREKRPGELFF. V usage is TRBV25-1 and J usage is TRBJ2-2; maybe TRBD2 (5 bases). The CDR3 covers 17 residues. Germline values: CDR1 MGHDK, CDR2 SYGVNS. The V gene lost 4 bases and the J gene lost 6 bases, with 21 bases spanning the gap.